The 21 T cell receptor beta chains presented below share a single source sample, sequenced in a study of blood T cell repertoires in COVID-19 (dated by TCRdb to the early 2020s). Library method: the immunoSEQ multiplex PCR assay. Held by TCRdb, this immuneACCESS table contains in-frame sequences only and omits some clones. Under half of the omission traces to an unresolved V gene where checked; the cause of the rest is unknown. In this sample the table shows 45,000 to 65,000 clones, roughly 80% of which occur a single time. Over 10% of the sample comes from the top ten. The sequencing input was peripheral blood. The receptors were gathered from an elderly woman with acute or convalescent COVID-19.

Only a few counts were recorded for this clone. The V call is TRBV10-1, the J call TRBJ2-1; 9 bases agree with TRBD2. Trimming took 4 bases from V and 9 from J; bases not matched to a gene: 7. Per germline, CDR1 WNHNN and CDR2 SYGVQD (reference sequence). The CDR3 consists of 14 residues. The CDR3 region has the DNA TGCGCCAGCAGTGCGGCGGGGGGGCCAGGTGAGCAGTTCTTC. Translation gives CASSAAGGPGEQFF.

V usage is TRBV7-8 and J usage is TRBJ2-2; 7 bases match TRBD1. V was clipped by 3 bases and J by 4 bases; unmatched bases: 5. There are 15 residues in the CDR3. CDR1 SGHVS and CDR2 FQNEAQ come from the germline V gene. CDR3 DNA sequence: TGTGCCAGCAGCTTGGTAGGGGGCCCCACCGGGGAGCTGTTTTTT. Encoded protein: CASSLVGGPTGELFF.

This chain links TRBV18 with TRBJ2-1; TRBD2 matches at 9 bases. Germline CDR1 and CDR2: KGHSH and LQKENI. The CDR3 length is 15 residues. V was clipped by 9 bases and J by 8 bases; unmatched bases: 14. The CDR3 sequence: CASFPERGDWDEQFF. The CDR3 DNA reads TGTGCCAGTTTCCCGGAGCGGGGGGACTGGGATGAGCAGTTCTTC.

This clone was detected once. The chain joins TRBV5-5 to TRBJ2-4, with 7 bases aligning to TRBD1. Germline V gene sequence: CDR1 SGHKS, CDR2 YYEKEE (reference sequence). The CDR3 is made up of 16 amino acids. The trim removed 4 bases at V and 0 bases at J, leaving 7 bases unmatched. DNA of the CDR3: TGTGCCAGCAGCATCGGGACAGTCATAGCCAAAAACATTCAGTACTTC. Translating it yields CASSIGTVIAKNIQYF.

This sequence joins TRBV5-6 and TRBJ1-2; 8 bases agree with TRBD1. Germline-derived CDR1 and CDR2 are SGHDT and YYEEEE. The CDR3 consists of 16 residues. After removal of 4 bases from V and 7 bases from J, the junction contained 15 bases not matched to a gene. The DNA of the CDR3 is TGTGCCAGCAGCGGGATCCAGGGGGCGTTGGGTGGTGGCTACACCTTC. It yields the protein CASSGIQGALGGGYTF.

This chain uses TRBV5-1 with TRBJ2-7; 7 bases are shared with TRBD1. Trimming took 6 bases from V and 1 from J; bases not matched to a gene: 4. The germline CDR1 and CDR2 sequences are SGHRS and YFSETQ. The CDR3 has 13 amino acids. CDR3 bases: TGCGCCAGCAATAGGGACAGTTCCTACGAGCAGTACTTC. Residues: CASNRDSSYEQYF.

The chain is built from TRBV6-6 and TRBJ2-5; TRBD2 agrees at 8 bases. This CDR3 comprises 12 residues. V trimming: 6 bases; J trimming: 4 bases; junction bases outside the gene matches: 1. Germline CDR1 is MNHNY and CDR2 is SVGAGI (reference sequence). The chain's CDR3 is CASSRGGETQYF. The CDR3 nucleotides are TGTGCCAGCAGCCGGGGGGGAGAGACCCAGTACTTC.

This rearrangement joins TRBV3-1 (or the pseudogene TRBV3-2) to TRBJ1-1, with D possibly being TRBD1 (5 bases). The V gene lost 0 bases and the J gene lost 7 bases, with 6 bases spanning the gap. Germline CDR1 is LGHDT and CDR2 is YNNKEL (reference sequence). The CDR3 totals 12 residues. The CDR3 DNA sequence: TGTGCCAGCAGCCAAGACGGGGGTGAAGCTTTCTTT. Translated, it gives CASSQDGGEAFF.

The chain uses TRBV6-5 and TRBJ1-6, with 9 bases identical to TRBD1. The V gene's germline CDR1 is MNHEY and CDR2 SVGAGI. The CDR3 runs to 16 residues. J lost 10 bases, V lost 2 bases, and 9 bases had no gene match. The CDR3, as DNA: TGTGCCAGCAGTTACAGTCCTGGGACAGGGAGCTCACCCCTCCACTTT. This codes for CASSYSPGTGSSPLHF.

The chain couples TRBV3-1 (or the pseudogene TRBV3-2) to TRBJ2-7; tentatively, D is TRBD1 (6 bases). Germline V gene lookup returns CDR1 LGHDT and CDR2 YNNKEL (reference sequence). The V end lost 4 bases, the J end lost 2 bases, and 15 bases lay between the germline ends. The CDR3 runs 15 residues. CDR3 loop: CASSPTTGTTYEQYF. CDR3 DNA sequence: TGTGCCAGCAGCCCGACGACGGGGACAACCTACGAGCAGTACTTC.

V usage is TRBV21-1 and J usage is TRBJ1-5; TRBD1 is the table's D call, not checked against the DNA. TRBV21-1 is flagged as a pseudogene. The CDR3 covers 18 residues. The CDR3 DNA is TGTGCCAGCAGCAAAGGGACAGCGCACCCTTATAGCAATCAGCCCCAGCATTTT. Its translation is CASSKGTAHPYSNQPQHF.

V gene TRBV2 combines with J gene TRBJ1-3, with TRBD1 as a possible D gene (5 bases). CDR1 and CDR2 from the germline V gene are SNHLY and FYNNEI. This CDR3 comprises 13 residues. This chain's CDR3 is CAARGGQGNTIYF. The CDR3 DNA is TGTGCAGCACGCGGGGGTCAAGGAAACACCATATATTTT.

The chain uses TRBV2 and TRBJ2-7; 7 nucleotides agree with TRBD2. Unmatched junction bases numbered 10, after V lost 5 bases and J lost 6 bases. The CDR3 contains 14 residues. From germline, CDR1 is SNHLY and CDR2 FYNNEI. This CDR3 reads CASSTGGTSGEQYF. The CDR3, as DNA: TGTGCCAGCAGTACGGGAGGCACTAGTGGCGAGCAGTACTTC.

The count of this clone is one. The CDR3 bases are TGTGCCAGCTGTCCCGGGGGGGGCCCCCACGAGCAGTACTTC. This translates into CASCPGGGPHEQYF. The V gene is TRBV11-3, the J gene TRBJ2-7; TRBD2 aligns across 8 bases. Germline V gene sequence: CDR1 SGHNT, CDR2 YENEEA. This CDR3 comprises 14 residues. The ends lost 8 bases at V and 5 bases at J; junction bases unmatched: 11.

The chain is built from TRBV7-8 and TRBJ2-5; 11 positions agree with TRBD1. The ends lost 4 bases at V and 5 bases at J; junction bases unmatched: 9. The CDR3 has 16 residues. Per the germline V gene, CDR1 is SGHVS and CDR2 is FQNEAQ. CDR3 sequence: CASSSRDRGVWETQYF. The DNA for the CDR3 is TGTGCCAGCAGCTCCCGGGACAGGGGGGTATGGGAGACCCAGTACTTC.

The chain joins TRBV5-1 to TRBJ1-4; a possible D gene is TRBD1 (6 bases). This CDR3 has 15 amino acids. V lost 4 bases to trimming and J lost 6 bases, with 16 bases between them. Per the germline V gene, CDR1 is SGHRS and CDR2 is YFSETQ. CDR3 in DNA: TGCGCCAGCAGCCTCCAGGGGAAGGGTGATGAAAAACTGTTTTTT. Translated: CASSLQGKGDEKLFF.

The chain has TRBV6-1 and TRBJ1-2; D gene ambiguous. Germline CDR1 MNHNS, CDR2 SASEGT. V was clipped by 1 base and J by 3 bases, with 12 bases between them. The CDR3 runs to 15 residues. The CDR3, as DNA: TGTGCCAGCAGTGAAGGAGGCATCTTTTACTATGGCTACACCTTC. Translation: CASSEGGIFYYGYTF.

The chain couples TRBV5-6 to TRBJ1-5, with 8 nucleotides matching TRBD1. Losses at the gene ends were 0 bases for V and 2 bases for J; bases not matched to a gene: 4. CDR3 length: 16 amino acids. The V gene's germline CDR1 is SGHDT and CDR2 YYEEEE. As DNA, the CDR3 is TGTGCCAGCAGCTTGGGGACAGGGATAGGCAATCAGCCCCAGCATTTT. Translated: CASSLGTGIGNQPQHF. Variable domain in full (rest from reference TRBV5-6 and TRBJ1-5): DAGVTQSPTHLIKTRGQQVTLRCSPKSGHDTVSWYQQALGQGPQFIFQYYEEEERQRGNFPDRFSGHQFPNYSSELNVNALLLGDSALYLCASSLGTGIGNQPQHFGDGTRLSIL.

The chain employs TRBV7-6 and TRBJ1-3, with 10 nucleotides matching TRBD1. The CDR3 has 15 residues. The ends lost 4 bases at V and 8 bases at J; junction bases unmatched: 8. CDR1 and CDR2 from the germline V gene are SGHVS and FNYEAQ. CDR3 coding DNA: TGTGCCAGCAGCTACCGGGACAGGGGTTTCGACACCATATATTTT. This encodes CASSYRDRGFDTIYF.

This CDR3 is CASSRQGFNNSPLHF. CDR3 DNA sequence: TGTGCCAGCAGCCGACAGGGTTTTAATAATTCACCCCTCCACTTT. This chain uses TRBV13 with TRBJ1-6, with 7 bases that match TRBD1. The V segment lost 5 bases and the J segment 5 bases; nucleotides outside the gene matches: 6. Germline V gives CDR1 PRHDT, CDR2 FYEKMQ (reference sequence). This CDR3 is 15 amino acids long. The whole variable domain, filled in from reference TRBV13 and TRBJ1-6, reads AAGVIQSPRHLIKEKRETATLKCYPIPRHDTVYWYQQGPGQDPQFLISFYEKMQSDKGSIPDRFSAQQFSDYHSELNMSSLELGDSALYFCASSRQGFNNSPLHFGNGTRLTVT.

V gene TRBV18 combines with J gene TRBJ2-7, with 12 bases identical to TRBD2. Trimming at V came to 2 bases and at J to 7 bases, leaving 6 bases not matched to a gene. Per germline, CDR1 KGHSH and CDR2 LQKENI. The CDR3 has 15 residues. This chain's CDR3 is CASSPGLAGFVEQYF. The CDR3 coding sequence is TGTGCCAGCTCACCAGGACTAGCGGGGTTCGTTGAGCAGTACTTC.